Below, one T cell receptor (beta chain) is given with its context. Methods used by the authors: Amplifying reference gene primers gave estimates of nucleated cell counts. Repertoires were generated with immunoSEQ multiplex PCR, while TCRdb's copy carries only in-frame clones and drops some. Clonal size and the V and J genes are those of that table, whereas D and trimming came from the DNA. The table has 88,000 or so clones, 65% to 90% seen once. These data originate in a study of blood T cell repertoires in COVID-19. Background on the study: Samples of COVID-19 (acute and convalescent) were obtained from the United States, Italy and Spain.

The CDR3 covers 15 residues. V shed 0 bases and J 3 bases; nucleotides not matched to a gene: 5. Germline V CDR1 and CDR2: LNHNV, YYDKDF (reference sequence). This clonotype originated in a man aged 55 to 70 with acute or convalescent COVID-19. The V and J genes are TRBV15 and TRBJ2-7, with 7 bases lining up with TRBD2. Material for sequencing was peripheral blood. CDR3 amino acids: CATSRDRGGYYEQYF. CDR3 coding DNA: TGTGCCACCAGCAGAGATCGCGGGGGTTACTACGAGCAGTACTTC.